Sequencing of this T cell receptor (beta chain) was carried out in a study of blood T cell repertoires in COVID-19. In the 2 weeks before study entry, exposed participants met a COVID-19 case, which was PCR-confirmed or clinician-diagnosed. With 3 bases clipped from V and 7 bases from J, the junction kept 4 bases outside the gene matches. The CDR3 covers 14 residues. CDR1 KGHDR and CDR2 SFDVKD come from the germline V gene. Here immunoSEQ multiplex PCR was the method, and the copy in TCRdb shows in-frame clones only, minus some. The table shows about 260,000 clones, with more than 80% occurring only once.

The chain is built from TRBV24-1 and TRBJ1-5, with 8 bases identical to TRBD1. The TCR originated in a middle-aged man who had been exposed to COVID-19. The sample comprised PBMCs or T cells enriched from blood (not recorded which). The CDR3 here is CATSDAGGVQPQHF. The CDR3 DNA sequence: TGTGCCACCAGTGATGCAGGGGGCGTACAGCCCCAGCATTTT.